Below, 13 T cell receptor beta chains from the same sample are listed, as sequenced in a study of blood T cell repertoires in COVID-19 (dated by TCRdb to about 2020). Libraries came from the immunoSEQ multiplex PCR assay. TCRdb mirrors the immuneACCESS table, restricted to in-frame sequences. Some clones are absent from its copies; in checked studies, under half trace to an unresolved V gene, and the reason for the others is unknown. In all, the sample holds 130,000 or so clones, and about 86% of those were seen once. Of the sample, over 8% is held by the ten largest clones. What was sequenced was peripheral blood. These TCRs come from a woman in her fifties or sixties with acute or convalescent COVID-19.

The chain carries TRBV4-3 and TRBJ2-1; 9 positions match TRBD2. CDR3 size: 17 residues. Per germline, CDR1 LGHNA and CDR2 YSLEER. The ends lost 1 base at V and 4 bases at J; junction bases unmatched: 8. Here the CDR3 DNA reads TGCGCCAGCAGCCAAGTATATCGAGCGGGGGGTTACAATGAGCAGTTCTTC. Protein product: CASSQVYRAGGYNEQFF.

This chain uses TRBV7-8 with TRBJ1-2, with 10 positions matching TRBD1. The CDR3 length is 15 residues. CDR1 is SGHVS and CDR2 is FQNEAQ in the germline V gene. V shed 5 bases and J 3 bases; nucleotides not matched to a gene: 6. CDR3 DNA: TGTGCCAGCAGCCTCGGACAGGGGGGAGACTATGGCTACACCTTC. Translated: CASSLGQGGDYGYTF.

With regard to this clone: This CDR3 is also generated by other DNA sequences in the sample. V usage is TRBV30 and J usage is TRBJ2-3; 7 bases line up with TRBD1. The germline gives CDR1 GTSNPN, CDR2 SVGIG (reference sequence). The CDR3 length is 14 residues. V lost 1 base and J lost 1; bases outside the gene matches: 2. DNA of the CDR3: TGTGCCTGGAGTGGAGGACAGGGCACAGATACGCAGTATTTT. Its protein product is CAWSGGQGTDTQYF.

The J gene is TRBJ2-3, the V gene TRBV9; TRBD1 matches at 9 bases. Germline CDR1 SGDLS, CDR2 YYNGEE. V lost 0 bases and J lost 6; bases outside the gene matches: 17. The CDR3 is 19 amino acids. The CDR3, as DNA: TGTGCCAGCAGCGTAGATTGGGGGGCGGGACAGGGAGATTTTGATACGCAGTATTTT. Amino acids: CASSVDWGAGQGDFDTQYF.

The rearrangement joins TRBV5-1 to TRBJ2-7, with 11 bases that match TRBD1. The ends lost 4 bases at V and 5 bases at J; junction bases unmatched: 8. The CDR3 sequence is 15 residues long. CDR1 and CDR2 (germline): SGHRS, YFSETQ. This CDR3 reads CASSLRTGGLDEQYF. The CDR3 coding sequence is TGCGCCAGCAGCCTTCGGACAGGGGGCTTGGACGAGCAGTACTTC. The variable domain in full, with the rest retrieved from reference TRBV5-1 and TRBJ2-7, is KAGVTQTPRYLIKTRGQQVTLSCSPISGHRSVSWYQQTPGQGLQFLFEYFSETQRNKGNFPGRFSGRQFSNSRSEMNVSTLELGDSALYLCASSLRTGGLDEQYFGPGTRLTVT.

This clone was seen a handful of times. The CDR3 DNA reads TGTGCCAGCAGCCCGGGGGACGGTTATAATTCACCCCTCCACTTT. This codes for CASSPGDGYNSPLHF. The chain links TRBV7-8 to TRBJ1-6; a weak D match, TRBD1 (5 bases). Germline loops: CDR1 SGHVS, CDR2 FQNEAQ. The CDR3 contains 15 residues. Trimming stripped 5 bases from V and 4 bases from J, with 12 bases between.

V and J are TRBV30 and TRBJ1-5; no firm D call. Germline V lookup: CDR1 GTSNPN, CDR2 SVGIG (reference sequence). The CDR3 runs to 13 residues. Trimming removed 2 bases at V and 5 bases at J, with 10 bases between. CDR3 in amino acids: CAWSLGRYQPQHF. The DNA for the CDR3 is TGTGCCTGGAGTTTGGGCCGATATCAGCCCCAGCATTTT.

The chain is built from TRBV6-5 and TRBJ1-1; a possible D gene is TRBD1 (6 bases). Germline CDR1 is MNHEY and CDR2 is SVGAGI. The CDR3 spans 14 residues. Trimming removed 7 bases at V and 4 bases at J, with 16 bases between. CDR3 sequence reads: CASTRGGGPTEAFF. DNA of the CDR3: TGTGCCAGCACTCGGGGAGGGGGGCCCACTGAAGCTTTCTTT.

The J gene is TRBJ1-5, the V gene TRBV7-2; possible D gene TRBD1, 5 bases. There are 14 residues in the CDR3. V lost 1 base and J lost 3, with 7 bases in between. Germline lookup yields CDR1 SGHTA and CDR2 FQGNSA. The CDR3 sequence is CASSLGQYNQPQHF. The CDR3, as DNA: TGTGCCAGCAGCTTAGGACAGTACAATCAGCCCCAGCATTTT.

The V gene is TRBV30, the J gene TRBJ2-1; D is possibly TRBD1 (5 bases). Trimming removed 3 bases at V and 5 bases at J, with 8 bases between. Germline V gene sequence: CDR1 GTSNPN, CDR2 SVGIG (reference sequence). The CDR3 loop spans 12 amino acids. The CDR3 here is CAWRAGNNEQFF. In nucleotides, the CDR3 is TGTGCCTGGAGAGCAGGGAACAATGAGCAGTTCTTC.

The V and J genes are TRBV14 and TRBJ2-2; maybe TRBD1 (5 bases). This CDR3 region has 18 residues. Germline assignment: CDR1 SGHDN and CDR2 FVKESK. V was cut by 3 bases and J by 0 bases, with 17 bases left in between. CDR3 sequence reads: CASSHPLGRGSNTGELFF. The CDR3 DNA is TGTGCCAGCAGCCACCCCCTGGGAAGGGGCTCGAACACCGGGGAGCTGTTTTTT.

The chain employs TRBV4-1 and TRBJ1-6, with 7 bases fitting TRBD1. Per the germline V gene, CDR1 is MGHRA and CDR2 is YSYEKL. V was clipped by 4 bases and J by 7 bases; unmatched bases: 7. This CDR3 is built from 15 residues. For the CDR3, the DNA is TGCGCCAGCAGCCCAACCGGGACAGTAAATTCACCCCTCCACTTT. Its protein product is CASSPTGTVNSPLHF.

The J gene is TRBJ2-1, the V gene TRBV6-1; D is unclear. The CDR3 contains 17 residues. With 3 bases removed from V and 2 bases from J, the gap between germline ends came to 17 bases. Germline assignment: CDR1 MNHNS and CDR2 SASEGT. DNA for the CDR3: TGTGCCAGCAGTGACCTACTGGGCACCCCCCCCTACAATGAGCAGTTCTTC. Protein sequence: CASSDLLGTPPYNEQFF.